These 23 T cell receptor beta chains came from one sample sequenced in a study of T cell responses to AZD1222 COVID-19 vaccine (dated by TCRdb to the early 2020s). Interpreted using the paper, the time point label stands for: baseline before first vaccination. Receptors were amplified or captured by the immunoSEQ multiplex PCR assay. Held by TCRdb, this immuneACCESS table contains in-frame sequences only and omits some clones. Under half of the omission traces to an unresolved V gene where checked; the cause of the rest is unknown. The sample has 65,000 to 100,000 clones on record, approximately 80% of them singletons. 22% of the sample comes from the top ten. The sample was peripheral blood, taken on day 0 of AZD1222 vaccination. All receptors come from an adult in good health.

The chain combines TRBV2 with TRBJ2-1; 11 bases are shared with TRBD2. Germline V gene sequence: CDR1 SNHLY, CDR2 FYNNEI. The J segment lost 7 bases and the V segment lost 6 bases, leaving 8 bases of the junction unmatched. CDR3 size: 15 residues. The CDR3 reads CASSRLAGTGNEQFF. The CDR3 DNA sequence: TGTGCCAGCAGCCGACTAGCGGGAACTGGGAATGAGCAGTTCTTC.

The rearrangement links TRBV28 to TRBJ2-7; TRBD1 might be the D (5 bases). Germline V gene sequence: CDR1 MDHEN, CDR2 SYDVKM. Trimming cost V 8 bases and J 1 base, with 18 bases left between them. The CDR3 totals 15 residues. The CDR3 region is CASSTANENSYEQYF. The CDR3 DNA sequence: TGTGCCAGCTCGACAGCGAACGAAAATTCCTACGAGCAGTACTTC.

This clone was detected only once. This sequence joins TRBV19 and TRBJ1-4; 7 bases are shared with TRBD1. The CDR3 length is 15 residues. After removal of 4 bases from V and 7 bases from J, the junction contained 9 bases not matched to a gene. Looked up from germline, CDR1 is LNHDA and CDR2 is SQIVND (reference sequence). The CDR3 coding sequence is TGTGCCAGTAGTACGATGACAGGGTTAAGTGAAAAACTGTTTTTT. Its protein is CASSTMTGLSEKLFF.

The chain combines TRBV18 with TRBJ2-2, with D uncertain. This CDR3 is 11 amino acids long. V was clipped by 4 bases and J by 6 bases, with 3 bases between them. The germline CDR1 and CDR2 sequences are KGHSH and LQKENI. In DNA, the CDR3 is TGTGCCAGCTCACTCCCCGGGGAGCTGTTTTTT. Translated: CASSLPGELFF.

The rearrangement uses TRBV10-3 and TRBJ2-7; 11 nucleotides match TRBD1. The CDR3 is made up of 16 amino acids. Germline assignment: CDR1 ENHRY and CDR2 SYGVKD. J gave up 1 base and V 3 bases, and 5 bases lay outside the gene matches. CDR3 protein: CAISEPGTGGSYEQYF. CDR3 DNA: TGTGCCATCAGTGAACCCGGGACAGGGGGTTCCTACGAGCAGTACTTC.

The gene calls are TRBV27 and TRBJ1-1; 8 bases align to TRBD1. The CDR3 totals 15 residues. The germline V gene has CDR1 MNHEY and CDR2 SMNVEV (reference sequence). The V gene end was trimmed by 5 bases and the J gene end by 3 bases; junction bases not matched to a gene: 8. The CDR3 loop is CASSKQGVGDTEAFF. CDR3 nucleotides: TGTGCCAGCAGTAAACAGGGGGTCGGGGACACTGAAGCTTTCTTT.

The genes are TRBV5-6 and TRBJ2-7, with TRBD1 identical over 9 bases. From germline, CDR1 is SGHDT and CDR2 YYEEEE. The J segment lost 4 bases and the V segment lost 2 bases, leaving 13 bases of the junction unmatched. CDR3 length: 17 residues. The CDR3 here is CASSFQARRDRVYEQYF. The DNA of the CDR3 is TGTGCCAGCAGCTTTCAGGCTCGCCGGGACAGGGTGTACGAGCAGTACTTC.

The count of this clone is one. The V and J genes are TRBV7-2 and TRBJ2-1; D gene uncertain. The CDR3 length is 13 residues. The ends were cut back, 1 base at V and 7 bases at J, with 8 bases in the middle. Germline V CDR1 and CDR2: SGHTA, FQGNSA. The CDR3 loop is CASSLDALNEQFF. Here the CDR3 DNA reads TGTGCCAGCAGCTTAGACGCGCTGAATGAGCAGTTCTTC.

The chain has TRBV7-8 and TRBJ2-7; D is ambiguous. This CDR3 has 13 amino acids. Trimming shortened V by 5 bases and J by 4 bases, and 12 bases separated the two germline ends. Germline assignment: CDR1 SGHVS and CDR2 FQNEAQ. The DNA for the CDR3 is TGTGCCAGCAGCCGAAGGTGGGGTTACGAGCAGTACTTC. It specifies CASSRRWGYEQYF.

This clone was recorded once. This rearrangement joins TRBV5-1 to TRBJ1-4; the match to TRBD1 covers 7 bases. V shed 0 bases, J shed 7 bases, and the junction held 9 bases outside the gene matches. Per germline, CDR1 SGHRS and CDR2 YFSETQ. There are 16 residues in the CDR3. DNA of the CDR3: TGCGCCAGCAGCTTGGGGGACGACAGGGCGGGTGAAAAACTGTTTTTT. It encodes CASSLGDDRAGEKLFF.

The V and J genes are TRBV6-1 and TRBJ2-3; 7 bases align to TRBD1. The CDR3 runs to 16 residues. Looked up from germline, CDR1 is MNHNS and CDR2 is SASEGT. V was clipped by 2 bases and J by 4 bases; unmatched bases: 9. In DNA form, the CDR3 reads TGTGCCAGCAGTGAAACTTACAGGGGCCATGCAGATACGCAGTATTTT. Translated, it gives CASSETYRGHADTQYF.

The chain employs TRBV3-1 (or the pseudogene TRBV3-2) and TRBJ1-5; no reliable D call. V lost 3 bases to trimming and J lost 0 bases, with 0 bases between them. Germline V gives CDR1 LGHDT, CDR2 YNNKEL (reference sequence). This CDR3 contains 12 residues. The CDR3 sequence: CASSHSNQPQHF. Here the CDR3 DNA reads TGTGCCAGCAGCCATAGCAATCAGCCCCAGCATTTT.

This clone was observed a few times. V usage is TRBV19 and J usage is TRBJ2-2; 10 positions match TRBD2. Germline CDR1 is LNHDA and CDR2 is SQIVND (reference sequence). The CDR3 loop spans 16 amino acids. The trim removed 5 bases at V and 4 bases at J, leaving 7 bases unmatched. The CDR3: CASSRPSGSPTGELFF. The CDR3 DNA reads TGTGCCAGTAGTCGGCCTAGCGGGAGTCCCACCGGGGAGCTGTTTTTT.

The genes are TRBV2 and TRBJ2-1; D might be TRBD2 (6 bases). V dropped 8 bases and J dropped 3 bases, with 11 bases sitting between them. The germline CDR1 and CDR2 sequences are SNHLY and FYNNEI. This CDR3 contains 13 residues. CDR3 DNA: TGTGCCAGCGCGGGGCAGATCTACAATGAGCAGTTCTTC. Protein product: CASAGQIYNEQFF.

The CDR3: CASSLSLKDTQYF. The CDR3 DNA reads as TGTGCCAGCAGCCTTTCACTTAAAGATACGCAGTATTTT. The chain combines TRBV9 with TRBJ2-3, with unresolved D. V was shortened by 4 bases and J by 5 bases, with 11 bases between the two germline ends. The CDR3 is made up of 13 amino acids. CDR1 SGDLS and CDR2 YYNGEE come from the germline V gene. Full variable domain (missing parts from reference TRBV9 and TRBJ2-3): DSGVTQTPKHLITATGQRVTLRCSPRSGDLSVYWYQQSLDQGLQFLIQYYNGEERAKGNILERFSAQQFPDLHSELNLSSLELGDSALYFCASSLSLKDTQYFGPGTRLTVL.

The chain recombines TRBV5-8 with TRBJ1-2; TRBD1 matches at 8 bases. Unmatched junction bases numbered 8, after V lost 6 bases and J lost 4 bases. Per the germline V gene, CDR1 is SGHTS and CDR2 is YDEGEE. This CDR3 contains 14 residues. CDR3 protein: CASTRGQDGYGYTF. As DNA, the CDR3 is TGTGCCAGCACCCGGGGACAGGATGGCTATGGCTACACCTTC.

The table lists this clone with a count of one. J is TRBJ2-7 and V is TRBV6-1; TRBD2 matches 7 bases. The germline V gene has CDR1 MNHNS and CDR2 SASEGT. The CDR3 contains 14 residues. With V trimmed by 2 bases and J by 2 bases, 3 bases remained unmatched. CDR3: CASSERGGAYEQYF. Written as DNA, the CDR3 is TGTGCCAGCAGTGAACGGGGAGGGGCCTACGAGCAGTACTTC.

The chain joins TRBV7-8 to TRBJ1-6; D is undetermined. The germline gives CDR1 SGHVS, CDR2 FQNEAQ. The V gene lost 5 bases and the J gene lost 8 bases, with 10 bases spanning the gap. The CDR3 is 13 amino acids. The CDR3 coding sequence is TGTGCCAGCAGCCCCTTTCAGGATTCACCCCTCCACTTT. Encoded protein: CASSPFQDSPLHF.

The chain couples TRBV10-3 to TRBJ2-3; 12 bases line up with TRBD2. V was clipped by 6 bases and J by 0 bases; unmatched bases: 7. In germline, CDR1 is ENHRY, CDR2 SYGVKD. The CDR3 has 17 residues. The CDR3 sequence is CAISKTSGGSSTDTQYF. DNA of the CDR3: TGTGCCATCAGCAAGACTAGCGGGGGCTCTAGCACAGATACGCAGTATTTT.

This chain links TRBV6-1 with TRBJ2-7, with 8 nucleotides matching TRBD2. The length of the CDR3 is 15 residues. V was clipped by 6 bases and J by 0 bases; unmatched bases: 7. Looked up from germline, CDR1 is MNHNS and CDR2 is SASEGT. This CDR3 reads CASRLTSGSSYEQYF. CDR3 nucleotide sequence: TGTGCCAGCAGGTTAACTAGCGGCAGCTCCTACGAGCAGTACTTC.

The CDR3 bases are TGTGCCAGCAGCCTTAACGCAAGGGACTATAATGAAAAACTGTTTTTT. Protein sequence: CASSLNARDYNEKLFF. The chain employs TRBV3-1 (or the pseudogene TRBV3-2) and TRBJ1-4; weak D call: TRBD1 (5 bases). Germline-derived CDR1 and CDR2 are LGHDT and YNNKEL (reference sequence). The CDR3 contains 16 residues. The V end was cut by 4 bases, the J end by 4 bases, with 16 bases between.

The J gene is TRBJ1-1, the V gene TRBV5-1; TRBD1 is a possible D gene (6 bases). CDR1 is SGHRS and CDR2 is YFSETQ in the germline V gene. Deletions cut 4 bases from V and 4 bases from J, with 17 bases between. CDR3 size: 15 residues. The CDR3 nucleotides read TGCGCCAGCAGCGGGGGGGCGCTTAGGGCCACTGAAGCTTTCTTT. Its translation: CASSGGALRATEAFF.

This chain uses TRBV6-1 with TRBJ2-7; D unclear. Germline V CDR1 and CDR2: MNHNS, SASEGT. The length of the CDR3 is 13 residues. Trimming cost V 2 bases and J 4 bases, with 9 bases left between them. As DNA, the CDR3 is TGTGCCAGCAGTGAACGTGTCGCTTACGAGCAGTACTTC. Protein: CASSERVAYEQYF.